The T cell receptor beta chain under discussion was sequenced for a study of blood T cell repertoires in COVID-19. For the study at large: From T cells, B-cell-depleted T cells, or PBMCs came the material, which was cDNA or gDNA.

The assay was immunoSEQ multiplex PCR, and TCRdb's table has in-frame clones only and misses some. The sample records about 24,000 clones, around 74% being singletons. Germline V lookup: CDR1 SGHVS, CDR2 FNYEAQ. V was clipped by 6 bases and J by 5 bases; unmatched bases: 8. The CDR3 is 14 residues long. The source material was peripheral blood. The sequence derives from a man aged 50-60 years with COVID-19, enrolled during active disease. V usage is TRBV7-6 and J usage is TRBJ2-7; 9 bases align to TRBD2. CDR3 coding DNA: TGTGCCAGCAGTGATAAAGCGGGAGGTAACGAGCAGTACTTC. It yields the protein CASSDKAGGNEQYF.